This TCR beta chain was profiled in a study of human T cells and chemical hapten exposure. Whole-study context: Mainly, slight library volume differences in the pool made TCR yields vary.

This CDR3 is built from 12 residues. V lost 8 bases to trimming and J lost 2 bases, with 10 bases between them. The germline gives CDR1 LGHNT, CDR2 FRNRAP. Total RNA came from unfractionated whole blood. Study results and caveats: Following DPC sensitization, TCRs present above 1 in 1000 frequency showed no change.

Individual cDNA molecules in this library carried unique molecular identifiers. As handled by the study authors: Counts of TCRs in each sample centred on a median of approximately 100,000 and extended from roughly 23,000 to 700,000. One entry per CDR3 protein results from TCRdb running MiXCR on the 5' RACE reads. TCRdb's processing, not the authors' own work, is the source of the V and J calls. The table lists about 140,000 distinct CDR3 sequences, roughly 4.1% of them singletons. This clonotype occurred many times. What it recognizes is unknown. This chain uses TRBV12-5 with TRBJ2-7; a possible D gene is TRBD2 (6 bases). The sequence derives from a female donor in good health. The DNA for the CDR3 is TGTGCTAGTTATGCGGGACCCTACGAGCAGTACTTC. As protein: CASYAGPYEQYF.